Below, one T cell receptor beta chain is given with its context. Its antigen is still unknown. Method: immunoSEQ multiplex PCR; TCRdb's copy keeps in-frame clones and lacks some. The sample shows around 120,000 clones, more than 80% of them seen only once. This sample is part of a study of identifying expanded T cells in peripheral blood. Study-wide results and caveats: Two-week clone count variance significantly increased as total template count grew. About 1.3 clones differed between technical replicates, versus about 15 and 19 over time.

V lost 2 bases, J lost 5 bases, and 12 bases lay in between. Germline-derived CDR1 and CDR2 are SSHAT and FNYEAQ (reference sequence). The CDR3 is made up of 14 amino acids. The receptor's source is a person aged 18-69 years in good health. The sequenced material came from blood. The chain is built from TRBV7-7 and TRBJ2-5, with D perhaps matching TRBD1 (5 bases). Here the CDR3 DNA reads TGTGCCAGCAGCTTATCAGGGCTAGGGGAGACCCAGTACTTC. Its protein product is CASSLSGLGETQYF.